The rows below give T cell receptor beta chains drawn from one sample of a study of blood T cell repertoires in COVID-19. Using immunoSEQ multiplex PCR, the repertoire was profiled, and TCRdb retains in-frame clones only, with some absent. The sample has roughly 230,000 clones, around 83% seen once. The sample consisted of peripheral blood. The receptors shown here come from a man aged 40-50 years with active or convalescent COVID-19. CDR3s include the opening cysteine and the closing phenylalanine or tryptophan. D genes are given only for firm matches. Only some rows state a clone size, as once, few, many or a class for expanded clones.

V gene	clone size	J gene	D gene	CDR3 protein	CDR3 DNA
TRBV24-1	NA	TRBJ2-3	TRBD1	CATSDSTGLSTDTQYF	TGTGCCACCAGTGATTCGACAGGGCTTAGCACAGATACGCAGTATTTT
TRBV24-1	once	TRBJ2-3	TRBD2	CATQREGLDTQYF	TGTGCCACCCAGCGGGAGGGCCTAGATACGCAGTATTTT
TRBV9	NA	TRBJ2-2	TRBD1	CASSVGGTGVTGELFF	TGTGCCAGCAGCGTAGGGGGGACAGGGGTCACCGGGGAGCTGTTTTTT
TRBV9	NA	TRBJ2-3	NA	CASSVGHADTQYF	TGTGCCAGCAGCGTAGGACATGCAGATACGCAGTATTTT
TRBV7-6	NA	TRBJ2-7	NA	CASSFQDRGEQYF	TGTGCCAGCAGCTTTCAGGACAGAGGCGAGCAGTACTTC
TRBV5-6	NA	TRBJ2-3	TRBD2	CASSSGLATDTQYF	TGTGCCAGCAGCTCGGGACTAGCGACAGATACGCAGTATTTT
TRBV27	NA	TRBJ2-2	NA	CASSLIVGGLGIGELFF	TGTGCCAGCAGTTTAATCGTGGGAGGTCTGGGGATCGGGGAGCTGTTTTTT
TRBV7-8	NA	TRBJ2-1	NA	CASSLDLLLAVSNEQFF	TGTGCCAGCAGCTTAGATCTTCTCCTAGCTGTCTCCAATGAGCAGTTCTTC
TRBV2	once	TRBJ2-7	NA	CASSYRDEQYF	TGTGCCAGCAGTTACAGGGACGAGCAGTACTTC
TRBV11-3	NA	TRBJ1-6	NA	CASSLQGNNSPLHF	TGTGCCAGCAGCTTACAGGGGAATAATTCACCCCTCCACTTT
TRBV12-3/TRBV12-4	few	TRBJ2-3	NA	CASSSPPGLPQYF	TGTGCCAGCAGTTCTCCCCCGGGACTTCCGCAGTATTTT
TRBV19	NA	TRBJ2-2	TRBD2	CASSPYGGLAEFTGELFF	TGTGCCAGTAGCCCCTATGGAGGACTAGCGGAATTCACCGGGGAGCTGTTTTTT
TRBV10-1	NA	TRBJ1-1	TRBD1	CASSARTGGITEAFF	TGCGCCAGCAGCGCCAGGACAGGGGGCATAACTGAAGCTTTCTTT
TRBV11-2	NA	TRBJ1-1	NA	CASSLKRNTEAFF	TGTGCCAGCAGCTTAAAGAGGAACACTGAAGCTTTCTTT
TRBV5-1	NA	TRBJ2-3	TRBD2	CASSLVSGVTDTQYF	TGCGCCAGCAGCTTGGTTAGCGGGGTCACAGATACGCAGTATTTT
TRBV27	once	TRBJ1-2	TRBD1	CASSFIPPGQGFTF	TGTGCCAGCAGTTTCATCCCACCGGGACAGGGGTTCACCTTC
TRBV7-2	once	TRBJ1-6	NA	CASSLFGGGTYNSPLHF	TGTGCCAGCAGCCTGTTTGGGGGGGGGACCTATAATTCACCCCTCCACTTT
TRBV7-3	once	TRBJ2-6	TRBD1	CASSPYPGGSLIGANVLTF	TGTGCCAGCAGCCCTTACCCAGGGGGATCATTGATTGGGGCCAACGTCCTGACTTTC
TRBV5-1	NA	TRBJ1-2	NA	CASSLWDITNYGYTF	TGCGCCAGCAGCCTATGGGACATAACTAACTATGGCTACACCTTC
TRBV7-9	NA	TRBJ1-1	NA	CASSLGRGANTEAFF	TGTGCCAGCAGCTTAGGGCGGGGGGCGAACACTGAAGCTTTCTTT
TRBV29-1	NA	TRBJ2-1	TRBD1	CSVSTGVGEQFF	TGCAGCGTATCGACAGGGGTGGGTGAGCAGTTCTTC
TRBV18	NA	TRBJ1-5	TRBD1	CASSKISGTGGNQPQHF	TGTGCCAGCTCAAAGATCTCCGGGACAGGGGGCAATCAGCCCCAGCATTTT
TRBV29-1	NA	TRBJ2-7	TRBD2	CSAERDYEQYF	TGCAGCGCCGAGCGGGACTACGAGCAGTACTTC
TRBV7-9	NA	TRBJ2-1	TRBD2	CASSFRTSGSGEQFF	TGTGCCAGCAGCTTCCGGACTAGCGGGAGTGGAGAGCAGTTCTTC
TRBV6-1	NA	TRBJ1-3	NA	CASSELTGGNTIYF	TGTGCCAGCAGTGAACTAACCGGTGGAAACACCATATATTTT
TRBV5-4	once	TRBJ2-1	TRBD1	CASSYGQAENEQFF	TGTGCCAGCAGCTACGGACAGGCGGAAAATGAGCAGTTCTTC
TRBV12-3/TRBV12-4	NA	TRBJ1-1	NA	CASSFAGNTEAFF	TGTGCCAGCAGTTTCGCAGGGAACACTGAAGCTTTCTTT
TRBV7-9	once	TRBJ1-2	NA	CASSLGGLDYGYTF	TGTGCCAGCAGCTTAGGCGGATTAGATTATGGCTACACCTTC
TRBV19	NA	TRBJ2-2	TRBD2	CASRNPGLAGEAGELFF	TGTGCCAGTAGAAATCCGGGACTAGCGGGAGAAGCCGGGGAGCTGTTTTTT
TRBV5-4	NA	TRBJ2-1	TRBD1	CASSSRTGGNEQFF	TGTGCCAGCAGCTCTCGGACAGGGGGGAATGAGCAGTTCTTC
TRBV2	NA	TRBJ1-2	TRBD1	CASTQKGAQGYTF	TGTGCCAGCACCCAGAAGGGGGCCCAGGGCTACACCTTC
TRBV5-5	NA	TRBJ2-7	NA	CASSLWGGFGSYEQYF	TGTGCCAGCAGCTTGTGGGGGGGCTTTGGGTCCTACGAGCAGTACTTC
TRBV5-1	NA	TRBJ1-2	NA	CASSSQGNGYTF	TGCGCCAGCAGCTCGCAGGGAAACGGCTACACCTTC
TRBV9	once	TRBJ2-7	NA	CASSVDPTDYEQYF	TGTGCCAGCAGCGTAGATCCGACAGATTACGAGCAGTACTTC
TRBV12-5	NA	TRBJ2-1	NA	CASGLGEKAEQFF	TGTGCTAGTGGTTTAGGGGAAAAAGCGGAGCAGTTCTTC
TRBV10-3	NA	TRBJ2-1	TRBD2	CAITLASGVDEQFF	TGTGCCATCACTTTGGCTAGCGGGGTCGATGAGCAGTTCTTC
TRBV5-5	NA	TRBJ2-2	TRBD2	CASSLAASGNTGELFF	TGTGCCAGCAGCTTGGCGGCTAGCGGGAACACCGGGGAGCTGTTTTTT
TRBV28	NA	TRBJ1-5	NA	CASSLFGPPHF	TGTGCCAGCAGTTTATTTGGCCCGCCGCATTTT
TRBV18	NA	TRBJ1-2	NA	CASSPDRDYYGYTF	TGTGCCAGCTCACCGGACAGAGACTACTATGGCTACACCTTC
TRBV6-5	NA	TRBJ2-7	TRBD1	CASSYSTGALEQYF	TGTGCCAGCAGTTACTCGACAGGGGCCCTGGAGCAGTACTTC